This T cell receptor beta chain derives from a study of shared clonotypes between healthy human individuals. Using immunoSEQ multiplex PCR, the repertoire was profiled, and TCRdb retains in-frame clones only, with some absent. The repertoire holds roughly 1,100,000 clones, with roughly 75% as singletons. The CDR3 is made up of 14 amino acids. The germline gives CDR1 MGHDK, CDR2 SYGVNS. With 5 bases clipped from V and 2 bases from J, the junction kept 4 bases outside the gene matches. The receptor was isolated from a young man in good health. Sample: memory CD4+ T cells sorted from blood. Subset indicated: CD45RA-negative fraction. The gene calls are TRBV25-1 and TRBJ2-3; 7 nucleotides agree with TRBD2. CDR3 sequence reads: CASSPGGSTDTQYF. In nucleotides, the CDR3 is TGTGCCAGCAGTCCGGGGGGATCCACAGATACGCAGTATTTT.